The clone carrying this TCR beta chain showed up just a few times. Its target is not known. The sample is drawn from a study of CD8 T cells in ankylosing spondylitis. The CDR3 sequence is 14 residues long. The germline CDR1 and CDR2 sequences are MDHEN and SYDVKM. TCRdb independently ran MiXCR on the 5' RACE reads; one entry per CDR3 protein. The sample lists around 440,000 distinct CDR3 sequences; more than 15% were seen once. General study points: In ankylosing spondylitis blood, a motif of about 8 highly homologous TCR beta variants appeared characteristic. With a CD8+ phenotype, disease-linked clones were relatively rare in peripheral blood.

Sequenced: blood, either unsorted or a sorted T cell fraction (not recorded which). This TCR derives from a male donor with ankylosing spondylitis. The chain combines TRBV28 with TRBJ1-5; possible D gene TRBD1, 6 bases. Here the CDR3 reads CGSLGGLGNQPQHF. The CDR3 coding sequence is TGTGGATCCCTCGGGGGGCTGGGCAATCAGCCCCAGCATTTT.